These 9 T cell receptor beta chains came from one sample sequenced in a study of beta chain features in type 1 diabetes. Study-wide results and caveats: People with Type 1 diabetes carried modestly yet significantly shorter TCRB CDR3s in all four CD4+ subsets.

The antigens for these receptors are not known. Reverse transcribing all isolated RNA meant expressed TCRB transcripts were sequenced. Profiled with immunoSEQ multiplex PCR; TCRdb holds only in-frame clones, not every one. The table lists approximately 600,000 clones, 9.5% to 15% of them singletons. The sample comprised naive CD4+ T cells from blood. The receptors come from a man aged 25-40 years with type 1 diabetes.

This clone was seen a handful of times. The J gene is TRBJ1-2, the V gene TRBV2; no reliable D call. CDR1 SNHLY and CDR2 FYNNEI come from the germline V gene. V was cut by 9 bases and J by 4 bases, with 12 bases left in between. This CDR3 contains 12 residues. CDR3 amino acids: CASRTGFYGYTF. For the CDR3, the DNA is TGTGCCAGTCGGACGGGGTTCTATGGCTACACCTTC.

Turning to this clone: The sample has other DNA sequences that encode this CDR3 too. The rearrangement joins TRBV7-2 to TRBJ1-5, with D maybe TRBD1 (5 bases). CDR3 size: 12 residues. Germline V gives CDR1 SGHTA, CDR2 FQGNSA. Trimming took off 3 bases at V and 10 bases at J, with 10 bases between the two ends. The CDR3 loop reads CASSLGRQPQHF. CDR3 in DNA: TGTGCCAGCAGCTTGGGACGTCAACCCCAGCATTTT.

This clone showed up just a few times. This chain joins TRBV5-1 and TRBJ2-7; 9 nucleotides agree with TRBD1. Losses at the gene ends were 4 bases for V and 2 bases for J; bases not matched to a gene: 4. The CDR3 contains 14 residues. CDR1 is SGHRS, CDR2 YFSETQ, per germline. CDR3 in amino acids: CASSAGQGTYEQYF. The DNA for the CDR3 is TGCGCCAGCAGCGCGGGACAGGGTACCTACGAGCAGTACTTC.

This chain joins TRBV28 and TRBJ2-1; TRBD1 aligns across 12 bases. CDR1 is MDHEN and CDR2 is SYDVKM in the germline V gene. The CDR3 spans 16 residues. With 3 bases clipped from V and 9 bases from J, the junction kept 9 bases outside the gene matches. The CDR3 loop is CASSLPPGQGAREQFF. The CDR3 region has the DNA TGTGCCAGCAGTTTGCCCCCGGGACAGGGGGCGCGTGAGCAGTTCTTC. The variable domain in full, with the rest retrieved from reference TRBV28 and TRBJ2-1, is DVKVTQSSRYLVKRTGEKVFLECVQDMDHENMFWYRQDPGLGLRLIYFSYDVKMKEKGDIPEGYSVSREKKERFSLILESASTNQTSMYLCASSLPPGQGAREQFFGPGTRLTVL.

This sequence joins TRBV4-2 and TRBJ2-1; 10 nucleotides line up with TRBD2. The germline CDR1 and CDR2 sequences are LGHNA and YNFKEQ. The CDR3 is 18 residues long. Germline trimming cut 5 bases from V and 4 bases from J; bases unmatched to any gene: 14. CDR3 in amino acids: CASSYPPLAGGRYNEQFF. CDR3 bases: TGTGCCAGCAGCTACCCCCCCTTAGCGGGGGGTCGTTACAATGAGCAGTTCTTC.

CDR3 in DNA: TGCGCCAGCAGCCCCCAGCCGGGACAGCGATATGGCTACACCTTC. As protein: CASSPQPGQRYGYTF. The genes are TRBV5-1 and TRBJ1-2, with 7 bases fitting TRBD1. This CDR3 region has 15 residues. The germline CDR1 and CDR2 sequences are SGHRS and YFSETQ. V lost 4 bases and J lost 5; bases outside the gene matches: 11.

The sample holds a few counts of this clone. This rearrangement joins TRBV9 to TRBJ1-4; D might be TRBD1 (6 bases). Germline-derived CDR1 and CDR2 are SGDLS and YYNGEE. V gave up 2 bases and J gave up 3 bases, with 14 bases separating them. The CDR3 totals 16 residues. This CDR3 reads CASSVRPQGANEKLFF. CDR3 in DNA: TGTGCCAGCAGCGTGAGACCACAGGGTGCTAATGAAAAACTGTTTTTT.

The chain employs TRBV28 and TRBJ2-3; either TRBD1 or TRBD2 may fit D (6 bases each). The V and J ends lost 4 bases and 4 bases respectively, with 15 bases between them. The CDR3 length is 15 residues. Germline CDR1 and CDR2: MDHEN and SYDVKM. CDR3 in DNA: TGTGCCAGCAGTTCCGGGGGCGCCGGTGCAGATACGCAGTATTTT. Its translation is CASSSGGAGADTQYF.

In its sample, this clone was seen a few times. The CDR3 nucleotides are TGCGCCAGCAGCCAAGGTCTGGGGGGGCGCAATGAAAAACTGTTTTTT. As protein: CASSQGLGGRNEKLFF. The chain uses TRBV4-3 and TRBJ1-4; D is perhaps TRBD1 (6 bases). V was trimmed by 1 base and J by 5 bases, leaving 14 bases between them. The germline V gene has CDR1 LGHNA and CDR2 YSLEER. The CDR3 runs to 16 residues.